This TCR beta chain was sequenced in a study of brain T cells in children with intractable seizures. As for time point: blood from clinic visit 5 months post-surgery; TSC patient then seizure free. Assay used: immunoSEQ multiplex PCR; TCRdb lists only in-frame clones, some missing. The top ten clones hold roughly 6% of a sample with about 340,000 clones, 85% to 95% of them seen once. Germline lookup yields CDR1 SGHRS and CDR2 YFSETQ. The V and J ends lost 3 bases and 0 bases, in that order; junction bases with no gene match: 8. There are 16 residues in the CDR3. The chain employs TRBV5-1 and TRBJ1-1; 7 bases are shared with TRBD1. Here the sequenced sample was peripheral blood, taken roughly 5 months after surgery. The source is a boy less than two years old with tuberous sclerosis and intractable seizures. The CDR3 DNA follows: TGCGCCAGCAGCTGGGGGGACAGAGGTTTGAACACTGAAGCTTTCTTT. Encoded protein: CASSWGDRGLNTEAFF.